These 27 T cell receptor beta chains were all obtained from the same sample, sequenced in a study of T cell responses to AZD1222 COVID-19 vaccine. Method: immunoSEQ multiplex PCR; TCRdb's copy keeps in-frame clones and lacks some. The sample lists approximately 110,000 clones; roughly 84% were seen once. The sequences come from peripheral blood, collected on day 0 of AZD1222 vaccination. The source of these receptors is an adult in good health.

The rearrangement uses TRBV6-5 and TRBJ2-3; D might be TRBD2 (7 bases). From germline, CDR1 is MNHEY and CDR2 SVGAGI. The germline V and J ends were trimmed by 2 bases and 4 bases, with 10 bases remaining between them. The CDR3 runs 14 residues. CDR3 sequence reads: CASSYKGGSDTQYF. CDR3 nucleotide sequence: TGTGCCAGCAGTTACAAGGGGGGGTCAGATACGCAGTATTTT.

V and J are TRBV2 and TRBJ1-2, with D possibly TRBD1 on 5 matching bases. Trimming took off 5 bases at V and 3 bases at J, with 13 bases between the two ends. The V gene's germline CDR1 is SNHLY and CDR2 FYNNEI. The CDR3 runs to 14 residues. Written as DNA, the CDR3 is TGTGCCAGCAGTAAAGGGGACTCATACTATGGCTACACCTTC. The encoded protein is CASSKGDSYYGYTF.

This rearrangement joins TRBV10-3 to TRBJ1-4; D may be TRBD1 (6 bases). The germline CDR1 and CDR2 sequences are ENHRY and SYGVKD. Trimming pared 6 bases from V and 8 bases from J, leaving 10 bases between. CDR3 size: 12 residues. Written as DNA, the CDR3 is TGTGCCATCAGGAACAGGGAGGAAAAACTGTTTTTT. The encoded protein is CAIRNREEKLFF.

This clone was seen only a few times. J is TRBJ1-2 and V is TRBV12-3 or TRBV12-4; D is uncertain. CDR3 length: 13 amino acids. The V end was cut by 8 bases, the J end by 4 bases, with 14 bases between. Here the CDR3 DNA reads TGTGCCAGCTACAGATTTTCTACCTATGGCTACACCTTC. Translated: CASYRFSTYGYTF.

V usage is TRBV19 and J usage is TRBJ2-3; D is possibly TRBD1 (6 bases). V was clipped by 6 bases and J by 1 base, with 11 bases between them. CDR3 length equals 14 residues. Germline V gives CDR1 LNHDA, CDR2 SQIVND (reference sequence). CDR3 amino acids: CASSQGFGTDTQYF. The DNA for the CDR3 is TGTGCCAGTAGCCAGGGGTTTGGCACAGATACGCAGTATTTT.

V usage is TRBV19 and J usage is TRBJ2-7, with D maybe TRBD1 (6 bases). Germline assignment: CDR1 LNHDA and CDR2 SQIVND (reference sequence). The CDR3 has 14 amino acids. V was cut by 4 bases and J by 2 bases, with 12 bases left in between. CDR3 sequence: CASSRQGNTYEQYF. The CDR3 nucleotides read TGTGCCAGTAGTAGGCAGGGGAACACCTACGAGCAGTACTTC.

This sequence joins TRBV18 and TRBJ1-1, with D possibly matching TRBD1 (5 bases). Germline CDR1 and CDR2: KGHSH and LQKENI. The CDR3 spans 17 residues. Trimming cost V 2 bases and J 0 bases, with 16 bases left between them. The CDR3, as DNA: TGTGCCAGCTCACCATTGGCAGGGAGTGGGATGAACACTGAAGCTTTCTTT. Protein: CASSPLAGSGMNTEAFF.

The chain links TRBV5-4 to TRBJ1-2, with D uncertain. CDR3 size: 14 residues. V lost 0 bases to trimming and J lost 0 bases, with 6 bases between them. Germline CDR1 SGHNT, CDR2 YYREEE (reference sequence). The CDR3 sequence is CASSLDGTNYGYTF. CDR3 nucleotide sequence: TGTGCCAGCAGCTTGGACGGTACTAACTATGGCTACACCTTC. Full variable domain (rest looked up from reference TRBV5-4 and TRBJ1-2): ETGVTQSPTHLIKTRGQQVTLRCSSQSGHNTVSWYQQALGQGPQFIFQYYREEENGRGNFPPRFSGLQFPNYSSELNVNALELDDSALYLCASSLDGTNYGYTFGSGTRLTVV.

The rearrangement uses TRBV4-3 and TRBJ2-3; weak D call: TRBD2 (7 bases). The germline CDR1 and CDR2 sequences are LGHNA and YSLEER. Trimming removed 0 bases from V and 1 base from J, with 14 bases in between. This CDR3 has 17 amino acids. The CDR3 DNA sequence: TGCGCCAGCAGCCAAGATCTACCGGGGGGCGGCACAGATACGCAGTATTTT. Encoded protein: CASSQDLPGGGTDTQYF.

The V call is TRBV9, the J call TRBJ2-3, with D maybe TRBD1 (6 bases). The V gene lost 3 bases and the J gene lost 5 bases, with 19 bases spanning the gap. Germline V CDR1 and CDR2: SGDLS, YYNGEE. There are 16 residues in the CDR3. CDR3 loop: CASSAYRHLGGDTQYF. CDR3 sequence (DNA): TGTGCCAGCAGCGCCTACAGGCACTTAGGGGGAGATACGCAGTATTTT.

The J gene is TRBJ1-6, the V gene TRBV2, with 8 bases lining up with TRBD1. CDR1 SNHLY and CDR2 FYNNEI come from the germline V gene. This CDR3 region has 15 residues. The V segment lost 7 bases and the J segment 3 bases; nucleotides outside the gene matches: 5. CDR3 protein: CASNAGGVYNSPLHF. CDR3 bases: TGTGCCAGCAATGCAGGGGGCGTCTATAATTCACCCCTCCACTTT. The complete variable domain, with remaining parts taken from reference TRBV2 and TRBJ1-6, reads EPEVTQTPSHQVTQMGQEVILRCVPISNHLYFYWYRQILGQKVEFLVSFYNNEISEKSEIFDDQFSVERPDGSNFTLKIRSTKLEDSAMYFCASNAGGVYNSPLHFGNGTRLTVT.

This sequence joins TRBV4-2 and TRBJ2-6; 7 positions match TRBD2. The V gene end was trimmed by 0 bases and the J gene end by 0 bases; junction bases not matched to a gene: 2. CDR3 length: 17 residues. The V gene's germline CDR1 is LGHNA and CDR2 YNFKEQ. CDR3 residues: CASSQDWTSSGANVLTF. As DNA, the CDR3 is TGTGCCAGCAGCCAAGATTGGACTAGCTCTGGGGCCAACGTCCTGACTTTC.

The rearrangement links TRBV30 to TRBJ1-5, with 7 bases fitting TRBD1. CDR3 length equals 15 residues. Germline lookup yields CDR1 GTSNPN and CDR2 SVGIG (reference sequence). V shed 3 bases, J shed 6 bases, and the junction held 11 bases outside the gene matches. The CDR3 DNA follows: TGTGCCTGGAGAGACAATAGGGGGCTGGGTCAGCCCCAGCATTTT. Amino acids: CAWRDNRGLGQPQHF.

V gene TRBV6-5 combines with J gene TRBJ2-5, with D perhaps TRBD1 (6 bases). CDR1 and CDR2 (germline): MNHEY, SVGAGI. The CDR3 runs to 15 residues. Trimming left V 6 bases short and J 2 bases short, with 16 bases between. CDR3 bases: TGTGCCAGCAGCCTGGACCAGGGGCCTCAAGAGACCCAGTACTTC. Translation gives CASSLDQGPQETQYF.

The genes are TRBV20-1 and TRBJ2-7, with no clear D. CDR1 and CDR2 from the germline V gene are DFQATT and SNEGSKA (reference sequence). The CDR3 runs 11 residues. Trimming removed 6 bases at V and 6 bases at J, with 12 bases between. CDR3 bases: TGCAGTGCCGAACAGCTACTCGAGCAGTACTTC. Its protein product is CSAEQLLEQYF.

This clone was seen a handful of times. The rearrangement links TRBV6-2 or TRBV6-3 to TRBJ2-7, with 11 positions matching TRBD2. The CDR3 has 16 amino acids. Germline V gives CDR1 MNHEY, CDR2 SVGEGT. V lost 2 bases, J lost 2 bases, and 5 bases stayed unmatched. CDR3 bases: TGTGCCAGCAGTTACGGGGAGACTAGCGGGGCCTACGAGCAGTACTTC. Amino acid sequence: CASSYGETSGAYEQYF.

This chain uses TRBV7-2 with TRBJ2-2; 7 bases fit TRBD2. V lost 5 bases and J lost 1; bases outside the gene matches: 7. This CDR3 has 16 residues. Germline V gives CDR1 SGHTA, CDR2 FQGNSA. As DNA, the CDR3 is TGTGCCAGCAGCAAGAGAGTAGCGGGGAACACCGGGGAGCTGTTTTTT. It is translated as CASSKRVAGNTGELFF.

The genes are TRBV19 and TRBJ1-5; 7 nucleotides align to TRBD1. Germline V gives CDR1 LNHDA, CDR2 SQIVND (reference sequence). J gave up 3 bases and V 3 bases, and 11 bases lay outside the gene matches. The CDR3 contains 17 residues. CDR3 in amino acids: CASSIRGTDFFNQPQHF. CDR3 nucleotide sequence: TGTGCCAGTAGTATTCGTGGGACAGACTTTTTCAATCAGCCCCAGCATTTT.

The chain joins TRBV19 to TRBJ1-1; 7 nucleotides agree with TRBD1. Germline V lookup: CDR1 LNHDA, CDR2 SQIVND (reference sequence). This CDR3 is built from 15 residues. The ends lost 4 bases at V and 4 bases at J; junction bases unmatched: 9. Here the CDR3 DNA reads TGTGCCAGTAGTAGACAGGGTTCTCTTCTCACTGAAGCTTTCTTT. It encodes CASSRQGSLLTEAFF.

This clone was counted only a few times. CDR3 nucleotides: TGTGCCATCAGTGAGTCAGGCGGGGACACCGGGGAGCTGTTTTTT. It translates to CAISESGGDTGELFF. The chain carries TRBV10-3 and TRBJ2-2, with a tentative D call TRBD2 (6 bases). Trimming cost V 0 bases and J 3 bases, with 8 bases left between them. The V gene's germline CDR1 is ENHRY and CDR2 SYGVKD. This CDR3 region has 15 residues.

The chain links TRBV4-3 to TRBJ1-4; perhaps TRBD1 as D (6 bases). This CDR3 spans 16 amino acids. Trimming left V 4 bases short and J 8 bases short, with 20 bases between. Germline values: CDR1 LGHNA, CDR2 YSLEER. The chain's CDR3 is CASSRQTGATREKLFF. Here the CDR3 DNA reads TGCGCCAGCAGCCGCCAAACGGGGGCCACTAGAGAAAAACTGTTTTTT.

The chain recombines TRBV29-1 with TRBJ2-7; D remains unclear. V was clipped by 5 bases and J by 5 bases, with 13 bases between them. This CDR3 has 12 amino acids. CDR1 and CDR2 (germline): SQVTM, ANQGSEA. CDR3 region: CSVTSSLNEQYF. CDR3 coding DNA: TGCAGCGTTACAAGCTCCCTCAACGAGCAGTACTTC.

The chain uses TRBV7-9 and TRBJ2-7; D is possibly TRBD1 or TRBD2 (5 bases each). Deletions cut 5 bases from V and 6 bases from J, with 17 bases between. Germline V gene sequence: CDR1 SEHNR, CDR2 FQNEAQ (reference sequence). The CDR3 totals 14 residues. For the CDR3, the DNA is TGTGCCAGCAGCCCGAGAAGGGAAGGGACCGAGCAGTACTTC. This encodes CASSPRREGTEQYF.

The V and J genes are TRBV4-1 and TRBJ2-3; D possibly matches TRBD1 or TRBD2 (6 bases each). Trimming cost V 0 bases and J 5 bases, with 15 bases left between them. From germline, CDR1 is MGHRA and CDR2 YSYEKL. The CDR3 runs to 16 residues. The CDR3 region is CASSQDARGRRDTQYF. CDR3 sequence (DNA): TGCGCCAGCAGCCAAGATGCCCGGGGGCGGCGAGATACGCAGTATTTT.

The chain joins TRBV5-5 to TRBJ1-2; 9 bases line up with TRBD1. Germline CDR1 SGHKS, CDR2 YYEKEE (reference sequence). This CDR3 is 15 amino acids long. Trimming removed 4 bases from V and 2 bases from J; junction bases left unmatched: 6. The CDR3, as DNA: TGTGCCAGCAGCCCCGGGACAGGGCAGAACTATGGCTACACCTTC. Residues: CASSPGTGQNYGYTF.

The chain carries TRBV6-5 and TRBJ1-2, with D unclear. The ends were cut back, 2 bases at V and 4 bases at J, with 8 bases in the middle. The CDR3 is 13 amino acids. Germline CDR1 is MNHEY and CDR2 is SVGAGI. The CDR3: CASSYGSLYGYTF. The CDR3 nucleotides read TGTGCCAGCAGTTACGGGAGCCTCTATGGCTACACCTTC.

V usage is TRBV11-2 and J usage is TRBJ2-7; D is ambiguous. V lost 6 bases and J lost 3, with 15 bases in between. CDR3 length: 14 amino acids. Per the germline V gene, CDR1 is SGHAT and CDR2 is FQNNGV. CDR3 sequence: CASSRSQGFYEQYF. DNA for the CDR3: TGTGCCAGCAGTCGCTCGCAAGGGTTCTACGAGCAGTACTTC.